This T cell receptor (beta chain) was profiled in a study of T cells after yellow fever vaccination. Study details: With SMART-Seq v4 Ultra Low Input, the fractions containing low cell numbers were prepared.

It was through 5'RACE template switching that TCR cDNA was made, with a universal primer site and UMIs added. TCRdb re-analysed the 5' RACE reads in MiXCR, keeping a single row per CDR3 protein. The table includes tens of thousands of distinct CDR3 sequences, 5% to 6% detected once. This clonotype was counted ten times or more. What it binds is not known. Study-wide results and limits: Re-detected after boosting: most primary clones, 95% to 98% of CD4 and roughly 90% of CD8. Within FACS-sorted repertoires, abundant clonotypes contaminating from the bulk population could be present.

The source of this sequence is a young man who received the YFV17D yellow fever vaccine. The specimen comprised CD8+ T cells sorted from PBMCs, sampled 10 days after the yellow fever booster vaccination.

CDR3 nucleotide sequence: TGTGCCTGGAACAGCGTTAGTTACAATGAGCAGTTCTTC. It is translated as CAWNSVSYNEQFF. The rearrangement links TRBV30 to TRBJ2-1; D remains unclear. Germline assignment: CDR1 GTSNPN and CDR2 SVGIG (reference sequence). Trimming left V 4 bases short and J 4 bases short, with 11 bases between. The CDR3 is 13 residues long. Drawing the rest from reference TRBV30 and TRBJ2-1, the complete variable domain is SQTIHQWPATLVQPVGSPLSLECTVEGTSNPNLYWYRQAAGRGLQLLFYSVGIGQISSEVPQNLSASRPQDRQFILSSKKLLLSDSGFYLCAWNSVSYNEQFFGPGTRLTVL.